These 2 T cell receptor beta chains originate from one sample sequenced in a study of OX40 agonist ivuxolimab in advanced cancers. Clones were sequenced by immunoSEQ multiplex PCR, and TCRdb holds only the in-frame ones, with some missing. Of about 110,000 clones in the sample, 75% to 95% were seen once. Sequenced here: CD4+ or CD8+ T cells sorted from blood, sampled in a trial of the OX40 agonist ivuxolimab. The receptors come from an adult with an advanced solid tumor such as melanoma, head and neck, liver or kidney cancer.

This rearrangement joins TRBV21-1 to TRBJ1-2. TRBV21-1 is a pseudogene locus. This CDR3 comprises 10 residues. CDR3 nucleotide sequence: TGTGCCGGAGCGGGGGACGACTACACCTTC. The encoded protein is CAGAGDDYTF.

The rearrangement uses TRBV28 and TRBJ1-5; D not certain. Germline CDR1 MDHEN, CDR2 SYDVKM. V dropped 3 bases and J dropped 5 bases, with 20 bases sitting between them. The CDR3 extends over 17 amino acids. In nucleotides, the CDR3 is TGTGCCAGCAGTTTTCGGGCGCGGGTAACAAGGTATCAGCCCCAGCATTTT. Translated, it gives CASSFRARVTRYQPQHF. The variable domain in full, completed from reference TRBV28 and TRBJ1-5, reads DVKVTQSSRYLVKRTGEKVFLECVQDMDHENMFWYRQDPGLGLRLIYFSYDVKMKEKGDIPEGYSVSREKKERFSLILESASTNQTSMYLCASSFRARVTRYQPQHFGDGTRLSIL.